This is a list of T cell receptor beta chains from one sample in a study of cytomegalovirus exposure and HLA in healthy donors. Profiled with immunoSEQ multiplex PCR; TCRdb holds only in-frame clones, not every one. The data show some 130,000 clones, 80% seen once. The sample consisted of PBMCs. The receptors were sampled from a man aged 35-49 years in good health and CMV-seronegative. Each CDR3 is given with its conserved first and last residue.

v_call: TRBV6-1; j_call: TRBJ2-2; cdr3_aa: CASSELTSRLVANTGELFF
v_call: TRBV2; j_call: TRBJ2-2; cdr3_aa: CASSIEGGLTGELFF
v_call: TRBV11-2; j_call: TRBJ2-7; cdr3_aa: CASSWGQGHEQYF
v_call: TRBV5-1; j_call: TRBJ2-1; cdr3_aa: CASSPLGTGLYNEQFF
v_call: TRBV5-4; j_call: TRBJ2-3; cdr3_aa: CASRPGQPSTDTQYF
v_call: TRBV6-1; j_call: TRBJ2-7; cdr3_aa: CASSPVRGYEQYF
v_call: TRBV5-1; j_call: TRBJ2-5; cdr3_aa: CASSPAGGGQETQYF
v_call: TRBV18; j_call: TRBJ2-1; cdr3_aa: CASSPGNYNEQFF
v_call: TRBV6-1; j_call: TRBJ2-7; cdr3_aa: CASSEAGDTYEQYF
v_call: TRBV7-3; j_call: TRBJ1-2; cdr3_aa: CASSPQGQGYGYTF
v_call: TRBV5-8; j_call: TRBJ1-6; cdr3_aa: CASSADRLRNSPLHF
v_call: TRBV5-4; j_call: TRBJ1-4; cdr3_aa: CASSPEGGSEKLFF
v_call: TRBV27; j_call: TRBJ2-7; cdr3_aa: CASSLVVSSYEQYF
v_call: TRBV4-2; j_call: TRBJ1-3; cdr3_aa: CASTPDPLISSGNTIYF
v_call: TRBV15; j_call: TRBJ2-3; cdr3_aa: CATRDSPDTQYF
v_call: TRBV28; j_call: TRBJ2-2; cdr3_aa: CASRPTGLEELFF
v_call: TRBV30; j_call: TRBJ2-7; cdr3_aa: CAWSVGLAGNYEQYF
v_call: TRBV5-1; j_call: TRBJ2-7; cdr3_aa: CASSLVGGLAGSYEQYF
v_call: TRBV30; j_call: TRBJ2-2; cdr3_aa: CAWSRGGAAGELFF
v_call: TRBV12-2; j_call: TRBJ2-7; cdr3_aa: CARPDRYYEQYF
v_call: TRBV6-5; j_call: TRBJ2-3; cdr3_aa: CASSYWTGQTDTQYF
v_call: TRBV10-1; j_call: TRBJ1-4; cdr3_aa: CASSGQGINEKLFF
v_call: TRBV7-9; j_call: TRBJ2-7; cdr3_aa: CASSLAPGQGTHEQYF
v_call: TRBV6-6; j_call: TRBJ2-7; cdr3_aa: CASSGQVMLSEQYF
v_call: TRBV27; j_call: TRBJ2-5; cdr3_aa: CASSGTGGRQTQYF